Sequencing of this T cell receptor (beta chain) was carried out in a study of technical replicates of blood from several donors. Generated by immunoSEQ multiplex PCR, the TCRdb table keeps only in-frame clones and is missing some. The sample lists tens of thousands of clones, more than 85% seen once, with 0.4% to 0.45% in the top ten. The sequenced material came from T cells isolated from PBMCs. The TCR sequence derives from a human donor in good health.

This CDR3 reads CASSLAKWGDPMNTEAFF. CDR3 coding DNA: TGCGCCAGCAGCTTGGCCAAATGGGGGGACCCAATGAACACTGAAGCTTTCTTT. The rearrangement links TRBV5-1 to TRBJ1-1; TRBD1 might be the D (5 bases). V lost 0 bases and J 0 bases, leaving 18 bases between the germline ends. CDR3 size: 18 residues. CDR1 SGHRS and CDR2 YFSETQ come from the germline V gene.